The 16 T cell receptor beta chains below were found in one sample sequenced in a study of identical twins. TCRdb redid the calling of the 5' RACE reads with MiXCR, one entry per CDR3 protein. The sample records roughly 230,000 distinct CDR3 sequences, about 8.3% being singletons. These data also formed part of another study, on yellow fever vaccine responses in identical twins.

Material: CD8+ T cells sorted from blood. The receptor source for this set is a woman between 18 and 29 years old in good health.

In its sample, this clonotype was seen many times. The rearrangement joins TRBV12-3 or TRBV12-4 to TRBJ2-5, with 11 bases matching TRBD1. V trimming: 3 bases; J trimming: 2 bases; junction bases outside the gene matches: 5. The CDR3 contains 16 residues. The CDR3 DNA follows: TGTGCCAGCAGTTTCCCGGGACAGGGGGGACAAGAGACCCAGTACTTC. It translates to CASSFPGQGGQETQYF.

The J gene is TRBJ1-5, the V gene TRBV25-1; 8 bases line up with TRBD1. Losses at the gene ends were 4 bases for V and 12 bases for J; bases not matched to a gene: 5. The CDR3 spans 12 residues. Germline lookup yields CDR1 MGHDK and CDR2 SYGVNS. The CDR3 DNA is TGTGCCAGCAGTGGGGGGACAGGCCGCCAGCATTTT. This translates into CASSGGTGRQHF. Looking up the rest from reference TRBV25-1 and TRBJ1-5 gives the full variable domain: EADIYQTPRYLVIGTGKKITLECSQTMGHDKMYWYQQDPGMELHLIHYSYGVNSTEKGDLSSESTVSRIRTEHFPLTLESARPSHTSQYLCASSGGTGRQHFGDGTRLSIL.

This clonotype was detected a few times. The chain links TRBV20-1 to TRBJ2-3; either TRBD1 or TRBD2 may supply D (5 bases each). V was pared by 0 bases and J by 4 bases, with 20 bases between. CDR1 and CDR2 from the germline V gene are DFQATT and SNEGSKA (reference sequence). The CDR3 spans 17 residues. CDR3 region: CSARDRGGRQGADTQYF. The CDR3 DNA follows: TGCAGTGCTAGAGATCGGGGCGGCAGGCAAGGGGCAGATACGCAGTATTTT.

This clonotype was found many times. This sequence joins TRBV5-1 and TRBJ2-3, with 12 bases identical to TRBD2. This CDR3 is 18 amino acids long. With V trimmed by 4 bases and J by 5 bases, 14 bases remained unmatched. Germline V lookup: CDR1 SGHRS, CDR2 YFSETQ. The CDR3 sequence is CASSTRETSGGGKDTQYF. DNA for the CDR3: TGCGCCAGCAGCACCCGAGAGACTAGCGGGGGAGGTAAAGATACGCAGTATTTT. The variable domain in full, completed from reference TRBV5-1 and TRBJ2-3, reads KAGVTQTPRYLIKTRGQQVTLSCSPISGHRSVSWYQQTPGQGLQFLFEYFSETQRNKGNFPGRFSGRQFSNSRSEMNVSTLELGDSALYLCASSTRETSGGGKDTQYFGPGTRLTVL.

This clonotype appeared a few times. The chain carries TRBV27 and TRBJ1-1; the match to TRBD1 covers 8 bases. With 9 bases clipped from V and 2 bases from J, the junction kept 5 bases outside the gene matches. From germline, CDR1 is MNHEY and CDR2 SMNVEV (reference sequence). CDR3 length equals 13 residues. The CDR3 reads CASRQGFNTEAFF. CDR3 sequence (DNA): TGTGCCAGTAGACAGGGGTTCAACACTGAAGCTTTCTTT.

This chain uses TRBV27 with TRBJ2-7; D is possibly TRBD1 or TRBD2 (5 bases each). The V gene's germline CDR1 is MNHEY and CDR2 SMNVEV (reference sequence). The ends were cut back, 4 bases at V and 0 bases at J, with 10 bases in the middle. CDR3 length: 14 amino acids. The CDR3 here is CASSWLGDSYEQYF. As DNA, the CDR3 is TGTGCCAGCAGTTGGTTGGGGGACTCCTACGAGCAGTACTTC.

The gene calls are TRBV5-1 and TRBJ2-3; a possible D gene is TRBD2 (7 bases). V was cut by 1 base and J by 5 bases, with 11 bases left in between. The germline V gene has CDR1 SGHRS and CDR2 YFSETQ. CDR3 length equals 14 residues. The CDR3 region is CASSLWGGQDTQYF. CDR3 coding DNA: TGCGCCAGCAGCTTGTGGGGGGGCCAAGATACGCAGTATTTT.

A few counts support this clonotype. The J gene is TRBJ2-7, the V gene TRBV20-1; possibly TRBD1 or TRBD2 for D (5 bases each). The CDR3 is 13 amino acids. V lost 3 bases, J lost 4 bases, and 13 bases lay in between. Germline CDR1 reads DFQATT; CDR2 reads SNEGSKA (reference sequence). The CDR3, as DNA: TGCAGTGCTAGGAGGGGTACCTTTTACGAGCAGTACTTC. This translates into CSARRGTFYEQYF.

Concerning this clonotype: A much larger clone sits a single nucleotide away, making a read error possible. The chain uses TRBV28 and TRBJ2-7; 9 positions agree with TRBD1. Per the germline V gene, CDR1 is MDHEN and CDR2 is SYDVKM. J gave up 4 bases and V 5 bases, and 6 bases lay outside the gene matches. The CDR3 has 14 amino acids. The CDR3 reads CASSLGQGKYEQYF. Written as DNA, the CDR3 is TGTGCCAGCAGTCTAGGACAGGGGAAGTACGAGCAGTACTTC.

V usage is TRBV7-9 and J usage is TRBJ2-7; possibly TRBD1 for D (5 bases). The CDR3 totals 11 residues. Germline loops: CDR1 SEHNR, CDR2 FQNEAQ (reference sequence). Trimming cost V 5 bases and J 7 bases, with 9 bases left between them. The CDR3 nucleotides are TGTGCCAGCAGCCCCCAGGGTGAGCAGTACTTC. This encodes CASSPQGEQYF.

Ten or more counts support this clonotype. The CDR3 DNA reads as TGCAGTGCTTTACAGGGTTACACAGATACGCAGTATTTT. Protein product: CSALQGYTDTQYF. The chain links TRBV20-1 to TRBJ2-3, with D maybe TRBD1 (6 bases). The CDR3 spans 13 residues. Trimming left V 5 bases short and J 2 bases short, with 11 bases between. Per germline, CDR1 DFQATT and CDR2 SNEGSKA (reference sequence).

V and J are TRBV15 and TRBJ2-3; D might be TRBD1 (6 bases). CDR1 and CDR2 from the germline V gene are LNHNV and YYDKDF (reference sequence). V was trimmed by 3 bases and J by 0 bases, leaving 13 bases between them. The CDR3 runs to 16 residues. The CDR3 is CATSSLIGTSTDTQYF. As DNA, the CDR3 is TGTGCCACCAGCAGCTTGATAGGGACAAGCACAGATACGCAGTATTTT.

The CDR3 here is CASSQAGASGSTADSDTQYF. Written as DNA, the CDR3 is TGCGCCAGCAGCCAGGCCGGGGCTAGCGGGAGTACCGCCGATTCAGATACGCAGTATTTT. The V and J genes are TRBV4-3 and TRBJ2-3; 10 nucleotides agree with TRBD2. The CDR3 loop spans 20 amino acids. The germline CDR1 and CDR2 sequences are LGHNA and YSLEER. Trimming removed 3 bases from V and 4 bases from J; junction bases left unmatched: 19.

In its sample, this clonotype was seen many times. The chain has TRBV12-3 or TRBV12-4 and TRBJ2-2; D uncertain. The CDR3 has 13 amino acids. Trimming cost V 4 bases and J 7 bases, with 10 bases left between them. CDR3 DNA: TGTGCCAGCAGTTCTGTTGGTAACGGGGAGCTGTTTTTT. The encoded protein is CASSSVGNGELFF.

In its sample, this clonotype was seen a few times. The chain combines TRBV5-8 with TRBJ2-2; D gene uncertain. Germline V gives CDR1 SGHTS, CDR2 YDEGEE. V was shortened by 0 bases and J by 3 bases, with 9 bases between the two germline ends. CDR3 size: 15 residues. This CDR3 reads CASSLARADTGELFF. CDR3 in DNA: TGTGCCAGCAGCTTGGCAAGGGCTGACACCGGGGAGCTGTTTTTT. Drawing the rest from reference TRBV5-8 and TRBJ2-2, the complete variable domain is EAGVTQSPTHLIKTRGQQATLRCSPISGHTSVYWYQQALGLGLQFLLWYDEGEERNRGNFPPRFSGRQFPNYSSELNVNALELEDSALYLCASSLARADTGELFFGEGSRLTVL.

The chain links TRBV6-2 or TRBV6-3 to TRBJ2-7; 12 bases agree with TRBD1. Looked up from germline, CDR1 is MNHEY and CDR2 is SVGEGT. With V trimmed by 2 bases and J by 5 bases, 7 bases remained unmatched. The CDR3 has 16 residues. The CDR3 protein is CASSYPPGQGADEQYF. In nucleotides, the CDR3 is TGTGCCAGCAGTTACCCGCCGGGACAGGGGGCTGACGAGCAGTACTTC.